The 6 T cell receptor beta chains below come from one sample, sequenced in a study of a mutant IDH1 vaccine in newly diagnosed glioma (dated by TCRdb to about 2021). Their cognate antigens are unknown. The receptor library was made with the immunoSEQ multiplex PCR assay. The table comes from immuneACCESS by way of TCRdb, which keeps in-frame sequences with V and J called. Part of the clones is missing from these tables; in studies checked, under half for an unresolved V gene and the rest for unknown reasons. This sample lists 30,000 to 40,000 clones; about four fifths were detected once. Around 5% of the sample is in the top ten clones. Reading the label with the study, this specimen's time point is: week 23, last vaccination. Each vaccine dose, consisting of 300 ug of a 20-mer mutant IDH1 peptide in Montanide, was administered subcutaneously with topical imiquimod. Sequenced material: PBMCs, taken from a glioma patient whose treatment included an IDH1 peptide vaccine. The source of these receptors is a middle-aged man with glioma.

The chain has TRBV5-6 and TRBJ1-2; D uncertain. The V and J ends lost 6 bases and 5 bases respectively, with 23 bases between them. This CDR3 spans 16 amino acids. Germline V CDR1 and CDR2: SGHDT, YYEEEE. The CDR3 reads CASIPMKNYEYYGYTF. The DNA for the CDR3 is TGTGCCAGCATCCCAATGAAGAACTATGAGTATTATGGCTACACCTTC.

The chain uses TRBV5-1 and TRBJ2-5; D is undetermined. This CDR3 has 13 amino acids. Germline CDR1 SGHRS, CDR2 YFSETQ. V was pared by 2 bases and J by 9 bases, with 14 bases between. CDR3 bases: TGCGCCAGCAGCTTAAGGCCGGCCCGGGCCCAGTACTTC. Translating it yields CASSLRPARAQYF. The full variable domain, in which reference TRBV5-1 and TRBJ2-5 provide the parts outside the CDR3, is KAGVTQTPRYLIKTRGQQVTLSCSPISGHRSVSWYQQTPGQGLQFLFEYFSETQRNKGNFPGRFSGRQFSNSRSEMNVSTLELGDSALYLCASSLRPARAQYFGPGTRLLVL.

The chain combines TRBV7-9 with TRBJ1-2, with D possibly matching TRBD1 (6 bases). Per the germline V gene, CDR1 is SEHNR and CDR2 is FQNEAQ (reference sequence). V dropped 5 bases and J dropped 8 bases, with 21 bases sitting between them. The CDR3 has 15 residues. In DNA, the CDR3 is TGTGCCAGCAGCCCTCTCCGGGGACAAAGGAGGGGCTACACCTTC. Protein: CASSPLRGQRRGYTF.

The chain couples TRBV2 to TRBJ2-1, with D unresolved. Deletions cut 4 bases from V and 5 bases from J, with 9 bases between. In germline, CDR1 is SNHLY, CDR2 FYNNEI. The CDR3 spans 13 residues. CDR3 protein: CASSGWTHNEQFF. CDR3 coding DNA: TGTGCCAGCAGTGGGTGGACCCACAATGAGCAGTTCTTC.

This rearrangement joins TRBV4-1 to TRBJ2-2; TRBD2 might be the D (5 bases). The CDR3 consists of 16 residues. Looked up from germline, CDR1 is MGHRA and CDR2 is YSYEKL. V shed 4 bases and J shed 1 base, with 13 bases lying between them. CDR3 protein: CASSPEGIGNTGELFF. The CDR3 DNA is TGCGCCAGCAGCCCTGAGGGAATAGGGAACACCGGGGAGCTGTTTTTT.

This sequence joins TRBV10-3 and TRBJ2-1, with D unresolved. The CDR3 totals 15 residues. The germline CDR1 and CDR2 sequences are ENHRY and SYGVKD. V lost 3 bases and J 5 bases, leaving 14 bases between the germline ends. The CDR3 DNA reads as TGTGCCATCAGTGACTCAAAGACACCTGACAATGAGCAGTTCTTC. It is translated as CAISDSKTPDNEQFF.